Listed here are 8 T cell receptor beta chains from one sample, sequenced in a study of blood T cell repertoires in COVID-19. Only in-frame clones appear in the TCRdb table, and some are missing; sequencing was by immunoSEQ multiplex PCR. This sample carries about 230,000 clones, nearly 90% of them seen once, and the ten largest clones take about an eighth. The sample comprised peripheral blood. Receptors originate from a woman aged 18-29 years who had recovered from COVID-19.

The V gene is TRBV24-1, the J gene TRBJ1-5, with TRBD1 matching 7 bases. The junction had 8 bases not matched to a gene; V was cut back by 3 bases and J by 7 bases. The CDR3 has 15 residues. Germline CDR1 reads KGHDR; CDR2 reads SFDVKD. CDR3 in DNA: TGTGCCACCAGTGATGGTTCAGGGGGTCGCCAGCCCCAGCATTTT. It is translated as CATSDGSGGRQPQHF.

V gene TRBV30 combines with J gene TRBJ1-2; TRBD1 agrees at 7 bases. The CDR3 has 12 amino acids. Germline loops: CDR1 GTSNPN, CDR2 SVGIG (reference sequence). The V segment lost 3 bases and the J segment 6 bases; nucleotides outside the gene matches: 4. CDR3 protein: CAWRGTANGYTF. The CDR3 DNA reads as TGTGCCTGGAGAGGGACAGCCAATGGCTACACCTTC.

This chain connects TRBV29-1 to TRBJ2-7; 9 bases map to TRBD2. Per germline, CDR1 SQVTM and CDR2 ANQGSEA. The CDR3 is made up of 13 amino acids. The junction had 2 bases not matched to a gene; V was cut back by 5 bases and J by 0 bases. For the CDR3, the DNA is TGCAGCGTTACTAGCGGGTACTCCTACGAGCAGTACTTC. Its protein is CSVTSGYSYEQYF.

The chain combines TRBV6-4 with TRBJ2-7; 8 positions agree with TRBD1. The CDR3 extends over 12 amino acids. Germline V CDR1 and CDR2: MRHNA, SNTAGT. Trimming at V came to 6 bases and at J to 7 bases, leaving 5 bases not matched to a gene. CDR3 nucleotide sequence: TGTGCCAGCAGGACAGGGGTGAGTGAGCAGTACTTC. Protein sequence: CASRTGVSEQYF.

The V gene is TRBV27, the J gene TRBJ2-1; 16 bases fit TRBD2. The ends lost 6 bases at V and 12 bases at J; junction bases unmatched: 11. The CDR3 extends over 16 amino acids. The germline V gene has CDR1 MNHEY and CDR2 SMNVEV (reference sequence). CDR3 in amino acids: CASSPTGTSGRAGQFF. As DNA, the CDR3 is TGTGCCAGCAGCCCCACCGGGACTAGCGGGAGGGCCGGGCAGTTCTTC.

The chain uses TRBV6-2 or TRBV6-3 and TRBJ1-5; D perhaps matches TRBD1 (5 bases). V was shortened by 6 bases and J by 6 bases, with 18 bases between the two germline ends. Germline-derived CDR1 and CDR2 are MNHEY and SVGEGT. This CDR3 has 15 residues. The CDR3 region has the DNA TGTGCCAGCAGCATGTCATTCCAGGGCCGTCAGCCCCAGCATTTT. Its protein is CASSMSFQGRQPQHF.

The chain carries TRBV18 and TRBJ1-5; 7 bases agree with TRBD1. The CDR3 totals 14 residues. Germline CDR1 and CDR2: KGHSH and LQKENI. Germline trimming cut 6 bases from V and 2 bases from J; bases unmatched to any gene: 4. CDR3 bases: TGTGCCAGCTCCCCAGACAGGGGCAATCAGCCCCAGCATTTT. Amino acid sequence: CASSPDRGNQPQHF.

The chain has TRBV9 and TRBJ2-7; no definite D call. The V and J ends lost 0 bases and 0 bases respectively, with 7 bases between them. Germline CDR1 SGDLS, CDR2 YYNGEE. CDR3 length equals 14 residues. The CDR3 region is CASSVEPSSYEQYF. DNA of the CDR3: TGTGCCAGCAGCGTAGAGCCGAGCTCCTACGAGCAGTACTTC.